The 8 T cell receptor beta chains reported below all come from one sample, sequenced in a study of PD-1 blockade in mismatch repair-deficient tumors. Data came from immunoSEQ multiplex PCR; TCRdb stores just in-frame clones and leaves some out. The sample includes approximately 80,000 clones, about four fifths of them seen just once. Specimen: peripheral blood, collected 44 weeks after starting pembrolizumab. Receptors originate from an adult with mismatch repair-deficient cancer.

V is TRBV4-3 and J is TRBJ2-3, with unresolved D. The CDR3 is 13 residues long. Germline CDR1 and CDR2: LGHNA and YSLEER. V was cut by 0 bases and J by 5 bases, with 6 bases left in between. Written as DNA, the CDR3 is TGCGCCAGCAGCCAAGAGCGAAGAGATACGCAGTATTTT. It specifies CASSQERRDTQYF.

The V call is TRBV7-2, the J call TRBJ1-1; D remains ambiguous. CDR1 is SGHTA, CDR2 FQGNSA, per germline. Trimming took 2 bases from V and 4 from J, leaving 14 bases between them. The length of the CDR3 is 15 residues. The CDR3 loop is CASSLKGDQSTEAFF. As DNA, the CDR3 is TGTGCCAGCAGCTTAAAAGGTGACCAGAGCACTGAAGCTTTCTTT.

There are a few counts of this clone. The chain recombines TRBV6-1 with TRBJ2-2, with TRBD1 identical over 8 bases. The ends lost 5 bases at V and 4 bases at J; junction bases unmatched: 6. CDR1 is MNHNS, CDR2 SASEGT, per germline. The CDR3 sequence is 15 residues long. CDR3: CASSTRTGTTGELFF. In DNA form, the CDR3 reads TGTGCCAGCAGTACGAGGACAGGGACCACCGGGGAGCTGTTTTTT.

V usage is TRBV30 and J usage is TRBJ2-3; the match to TRBD2 covers 7 bases. CDR3 length equals 17 residues. V trimming: 2 bases; J trimming: 6 bases; junction bases outside the gene matches: 17. CDR1 is GTSNPN, CDR2 SVGIG, per germline (reference sequence). As DNA, the CDR3 is TGTGCCTGGAGTCCTACTAGGAGCGGGGTGGGACCCGATACGCAGTATTTT. Translating gives CAWSPTRSGVGPDTQYF.

The chain links TRBV7-9 to TRBJ2-7, with D unclear. The CDR3 contains 13 residues. V gave up 1 base and J gave up 5 bases, with 9 bases separating them. Looked up from germline, CDR1 is SEHNR and CDR2 is FQNEAQ (reference sequence). Here the CDR3 reads CASSLGLLDEQYF. In DNA form, the CDR3 reads TGTGCCAGCAGCTTAGGACTCTTAGACGAGCAGTACTTC.

CDR3 sequence (DNA): TGCAGCGTTGGGGGCGTAGGGAAGGGAAACACCATATATTTT. This codes for CSVGGVGKGNTIYF. This chain uses TRBV29-1 with TRBJ1-3; D perhaps matches TRBD1 (5 bases). The germline V and J ends were trimmed by 4 bases and 4 bases, with 14 bases remaining between them. From germline, CDR1 is SQVTM and CDR2 ANQGSEA. The CDR3 loop spans 14 amino acids.

The chain joins TRBV7-2 to TRBJ1-5, with 7 bases lining up with TRBD1. Trimming at V came to 0 bases and at J to 4 bases, leaving 3 bases not matched to a gene. Germline CDR1 and CDR2: SGHTA and FQGNSA. This CDR3 is built from 15 residues. Here the CDR3 DNA reads TGTGCCAGCAGCTTAGCGCTGGACAGGAATCAGCCCCAGCATTTT. It is translated as CASSLALDRNQPQHF.

The CDR3 DNA follows: TGCGCCAGCAGCCTGACGGAAGGCACAGATACGCAGTATTTT. It translates to CASSLTEGTDTQYF. The chain recombines TRBV4-1 with TRBJ2-3, with D hard to call. From germline, CDR1 is MGHRA and CDR2 YSYEKL. The CDR3 runs to 14 residues. Trimming took off 4 bases at V and 1 base at J, with 9 bases between the two ends.